Listed here is a single T cell receptor (beta chain). TCRdb independently ran MiXCR on the RT-PCR reads; one entry per CDR3 protein. The sample includes almost 700,000 distinct CDR3 sequences, 13% to 15% seen only once; the top ten take 3.6%. Germline lookup yields CDR1 MNHEY and CDR2 SVGAGI. This CDR3 contains 14 residues. Trimming at V came to 6 bases and at J to 6 bases, leaving 8 bases not matched to a gene. The TCR comes from a female donor in good health, serving as a healthy control. The chain combines TRBV6-5 with TRBJ1-2, with 9 bases matching TRBD1. The sample consisted of memory CD4+ T cells from blood. The CDR3 coding sequence is TGTGCCAGCAGACAACAGGGGGCGAGTGATGGCTACACCTTC. Protein: CASRQQGASDGYTF.